Below are 16 T cell receptor beta chains sequenced from a single sample in a study of blood T cell repertoires in COVID-19. This table comes from immunoSEQ multiplex PCR, and its TCRdb copy is limited to in-frame clones, with some not included. Counted here are around 60,000 clones, roughly 84% occurring once; the ten biggest clones make up about 9.4%. Sequencing input: peripheral blood. These TCRs come from a man in his forties or fifties with COVID-19, enrolled during active disease.

The rearrangement uses TRBV6-2 or TRBV6-3 and TRBJ2-7, with D possibly TRBD2 on 6 matching bases. Germline CDR1 reads MNHEY; CDR2 reads SVGEGT. The CDR3 runs to 13 residues. Trimming removed 5 bases from V and 0 bases from J, with 8 bases in between. The CDR3 coding sequence is TGTGCCAGCAGTACCGGGAGCTCCTACGAGCAGTACTTC. Translated: CASSTGSSYEQYF.

The V call is TRBV24-1, the J call TRBJ2-3, with 7 bases aligning to TRBD2. The V and J ends lost 3 bases and 1 base, in that order; junction bases with no gene match: 9. CDR1 and CDR2 (germline): KGHDR, SFDVKD. The CDR3 covers 17 residues. This CDR3 is CATSDPRGAGGTDTQYF. CDR3 coding DNA: TGTGCCACCAGTGATCCGCGGGGTGCGGGAGGCACAGATACGCAGTATTTT.

J is TRBJ1-1 and V is TRBV25-1; TRBD1 might be the D (5 bases). Germline assignment: CDR1 MGHDK and CDR2 SYGVNS. This CDR3 has 11 amino acids. V lost 11 bases, J lost 3 bases, and 10 bases lay in between. Here the CDR3 DNA reads TGTGCCTCAGGGTTTGACACTGAAGCTTTCTTT. Its translation is CASGFDTEAFF.

The chain has TRBV7-2 and TRBJ2-7; D is perhaps TRBD1 (5 bases). Germline CDR1 and CDR2: SGHTA and FQGNSA. The ends were cut back, 1 base at V and 2 bases at J, with 6 bases in the middle. The CDR3 contains 13 residues. Written as DNA, the CDR3 is TGTGCCAGCAGCTTAGGGGGCACCTACGAGCAGTACTTC. Its protein product is CASSLGGTYEQYF.

V is TRBV3-1 (or the pseudogene TRBV3-2) and J is TRBJ1-3, with D maybe TRBD1 (6 bases). V was trimmed by 2 bases and J by 2 bases, leaving 13 bases between them. Germline V lookup: CDR1 LGHDT, CDR2 YNNKEL (reference sequence). CDR3 length: 16 residues. CDR3 protein: CASSQYLQGPGNTIYF. In nucleotides, the CDR3 is TGTGCCAGCAGCCAATATTTACAGGGACCTGGAAACACCATATATTTT.

The chain links TRBV5-1 to TRBJ1-1; no reliable D call. CDR1 SGHRS and CDR2 YFSETQ come from the germline V gene. V was cut by 0 bases and J by 1 base, with 7 bases left in between. The CDR3 sequence is 14 residues long. The CDR3: CASSLGQANTEAFF. The CDR3 region has the DNA TGCGCCAGCAGCTTGGGGCAGGCGAACACTGAAGCTTTCTTT.

The rearrangement uses TRBV27 and TRBJ1-1, with D possibly matching TRBD1 (5 bases). The CDR3 runs 13 residues. V lost 5 bases and J 2 bases, leaving 9 bases between the germline ends. Per the germline V gene, CDR1 is MNHEY and CDR2 is SMNVEV (reference sequence). The CDR3, as DNA: TGTGCCAGCAGTCGGACAAGAAACACTGAAGCTTTCTTT. It translates to CASSRTRNTEAFF.

This chain joins TRBV7-8 and TRBJ2-7; perhaps TRBD1 as D (6 bases). This CDR3 comprises 15 residues. The germline V gene encodes CDR1 SGHVS and CDR2 FQNEAQ. Trimming shortened V by 5 bases and J by 1 base, and 15 bases separated the two germline ends. The DNA for the CDR3 is TGTGCCAGCAGCCCTGACGTGGACAGTTCCTACGAGCAGTACTTC. Protein product: CASSPDVDSSYEQYF.

This rearrangement joins TRBV28 to TRBJ1-2; 7 bases are a match to TRBD1. V was pared by 6 bases and J by 1 base, with 11 bases of the junction left unmatched. From germline, CDR1 is MDHEN and CDR2 SYDVKM. This CDR3 region has 16 residues. The CDR3 is CASRTAGGYRNYGYTF. CDR3 in DNA: TGTGCCAGCAGGACCGCAGGGGGATATCGTAACTATGGCTACACCTTC.

This clone was observed many times. J is TRBJ2-1 and V is TRBV10-3, with D perhaps TRBD1 (6 bases). The CDR3 covers 18 residues. The germline V gene has CDR1 ENHRY and CDR2 SYGVKD. Between the trimmed V and J ends, which lost 0 bases and 8 bases, there was a span of 23 bases. CDR3 DNA: TGTGCCATCAGTGAGTCTTTGGCAGGGGATGGGGACGGGGATGAGCAGTTCTTC. Encoded protein: CAISESLAGDGDGDEQFF.

The chain joins TRBV28 to TRBJ2-7, with no clear D. From germline, CDR1 is MDHEN and CDR2 SYDVKM. V lost 4 bases to trimming and J lost 3 bases, with 4 bases between them. The CDR3 covers 11 residues. CDR3 sequence reads: CASSSRYEQYF. The CDR3 DNA follows: TGTGCCAGCAGTTCGCGCTACGAGCAGTACTTC.

This chain joins TRBV7-3 and TRBJ2-3; D gene ambiguous. The V gene's germline CDR1 is SGHTA and CDR2 FQGTGA. With 0 bases removed from V and 7 bases from J, the gap between germline ends came to 5 bases. The CDR3 sequence is 12 residues long. CDR3 nucleotide sequence: TGTGCCAGCAGCTTAACTCCTAATACGCAGTATTTT. Protein: CASSLTPNTQYF.

This clone was seen only once. DNA for the CDR3: TGTGCCATCGGGGAGGGTAGGGGGTTAGAGACCCAGTACTTC. It codes for CAIGEGRGLETQYF. V is TRBV10-3 and J is TRBJ2-5; D possibly corresponds to TRBD2 (7 bases). CDR3 size: 14 residues. V dropped 8 bases and J dropped 4 bases, with 17 bases sitting between them. Per germline, CDR1 ENHRY and CDR2 SYGVKD.

This clone was recorded a few times. This chain joins TRBV29-1 and TRBJ1-4, with 9 bases aligning to TRBD1. The CDR3 contains 13 residues. The germline gives CDR1 SQVTM, CDR2 ANQGSEA. The V gene end was trimmed by 4 bases and the J gene end by 8 bases; junction bases not matched to a gene: 5. The CDR3 sequence: CSVGGQGGEKLFF. CDR3 nucleotides: TGCAGCGTTGGGGGACAGGGTGGGGAAAAACTGTTTTTT. The full variable domain, its missing parts supplied by reference TRBV29-1 and TRBJ1-4, is SAVISQKPSRDICQRGTSLTIQCQVDSQVTMMFWYRQQPGQSLTLIATANQGSEATYESGFVIDKFPISRPNLTFSTLTVSNMSPEDSSIYLCSVGGQGGEKLFFGSGTQLSVL.

This clone was counted a few times. The gene calls are TRBV5-5 and TRBJ2-1; weak D call: TRBD1 (5 bases). This CDR3 contains 13 residues. The V gene's germline CDR1 is SGHKS and CDR2 YYEKEE (reference sequence). Trimming stripped 0 bases from V and 7 bases from J, with 8 bases between. The CDR3 here is CASSLVRGNEQFF. In DNA form, the CDR3 reads TGTGCCAGCAGCTTGGTTAGGGGAAATGAGCAGTTCTTC.

This sequence joins TRBV11-2 and TRBJ2-3; D might be TRBD1 (6 bases). CDR1 is SGHAT, CDR2 FQNNGV, per germline. The germline V and J ends were trimmed by 5 bases and 2 bases, with 8 bases remaining between them. This CDR3 spans 13 amino acids. This CDR3 is CASSDRITDTQYF. The CDR3 coding sequence is TGTGCCAGCAGCGACAGGATCACAGATACGCAGTATTTT.